The 27 T cell receptor beta chains reported below all come from one sample, sequenced in a study of a mutant IDH1 vaccine in newly diagnosed glioma. No antigen is known for these receptors. Libraries were prepared by immunoSEQ multiplex PCR; TCRdb keeps only in-frame clonotypes and omits some of them. The table includes about 51,000 clones, around 80% detected once. Time point in this sample: week 5, during vaccination. Doses comprised 300 ug of mutant IDH1 20-mer peptide each, plus topical imiquimod. The sequenced sample was PBMCs, obtained from a glioma patient whose treatment included an IDH1 peptide vaccine. The receptors shown here come from a man over 45 with glioma.

The V call is TRBV11-2, the J call TRBJ2-7, with D perhaps TRBD2 (5 bases). Trimming stripped 3 bases from V and 0 bases from J, with 12 bases between. The CDR3 consists of 15 residues. Germline V gene data show CDR1 as SGHAT and CDR2 as FQNNGV. DNA for the CDR3: TGTGCCAGCAGCTTCCTAGCTACGAACTCCTACGAGCAGTACTTC. It codes for CASSFLATNSYEQYF.

This clone was recorded a few times. The rearrangement links TRBV9 to TRBJ1-1; TRBD1 aligns across 8 bases. CDR1 SGDLS and CDR2 YYNGEE come from the germline V gene. V trimming: 4 bases; J trimming: 11 bases; junction bases outside the gene matches: 13. The CDR3 is 14 residues long. Written as DNA, the CDR3 is TGTGCCAGCAGCCCAGGGGGCGGTAGGCTGGGCGCTTTCTTT. Translated, it gives CASSPGGGRLGAFF.

The chain employs TRBV30 and TRBJ1-4; D gene uncertain. Germline values: CDR1 GTSNPN, CDR2 SVGIG (reference sequence). The CDR3 runs 15 residues. Trimming pared 1 base from V and 0 bases from J, leaving 9 bases between. In nucleotides, the CDR3 is TGTGCCTGGAGTGGAATGAGTACAACTAATGAAAAACTGTTTTTT. It translates to CAWSGMSTTNEKLFF.

The V gene is TRBV7-9, the J gene TRBJ1-6; TRBD1 might be the D (6 bases). Trimming shortened V by 5 bases and J by 10 bases, and 15 bases separated the two germline ends. This CDR3 region has 14 residues. CDR1 and CDR2 (germline): SEHNR, FQNEAQ (reference sequence). This chain's CDR3 is CASSQDSAFSPLHF. In DNA form, the CDR3 reads TGTGCCAGCAGCCAGGACAGCGCCTTCTCACCCCTCCACTTT.

The J gene is TRBJ2-1, the V gene TRBV6-1; D possibly corresponds to TRBD2 (6 bases). CDR3 length: 15 amino acids. Deletions cut 2 bases from V and 9 bases from J, with 17 bases between. The germline CDR1 and CDR2 sequences are MNHNS and SASEGT. The CDR3 DNA follows: TGTGCCAGCAGTGAACGCCGGGACTCTTTCGCTGAGCAGTTCTTC. It yields the protein CASSERRDSFAEQFF.

The V call is TRBV5-5, the J call TRBJ1-6; 7 nucleotides align to TRBD1. This CDR3 spans 16 amino acids. The V gene end was trimmed by 4 bases and the J gene end by 9 bases; junction bases not matched to a gene: 13. CDR1 SGHKS and CDR2 YYEKEE come from the germline V gene (reference sequence). The CDR3 sequence: CASSLSAGTEVSPLHF. DNA of the CDR3: TGTGCCAGCAGCCTAAGTGCCGGGACAGAAGTTTCACCCCTCCACTTT.

This rearrangement joins TRBV7-9 to TRBJ2-7; D unresolved. CDR3 length equals 12 residues. Germline loops: CDR1 SEHNR, CDR2 FQNEAQ (reference sequence). The ends were cut back, 5 bases at V and 3 bases at J, with 8 bases in the middle. The CDR3 reads CASSQNNYEQYF. The CDR3 DNA follows: TGTGCCAGCAGCCAAAACAACTACGAGCAGTACTTC.

The gene calls are TRBV9 and TRBJ2-1; D gene uncertain. This CDR3 is built from 13 residues. V lost 3 bases, J lost 6 bases, and 10 bases lay in between. The germline V gene has CDR1 SGDLS and CDR2 YYNGEE. The CDR3 DNA sequence: TGTGCCAGCAGCGCCCCCTGGGGCAATGAGCAGTTCTTC. Translated: CASSAPWGNEQFF. The variable domain in full, completed from reference TRBV9 and TRBJ2-1, reads DSGVTQTPKHLITATGQRVTLRCSPRSGDLSVYWYQQSLDQGLQFLIQYYNGEERAKGNILERFSAQQFPDLHSELNLSSLELGDSALYFCASSAPWGNEQFFGPGTRLTVL.

DNA for the CDR3: TGTGCCAGCAGCCCCGGGGGACAGGTGGGTCCAGATACGCAGTATTTT. Translated, it gives CASSPGGQVGPDTQYF. The V call is TRBV14, the J call TRBJ2-3; 8 nucleotides line up with TRBD1. Germline V gene lookup returns CDR1 SGHDN and CDR2 FVKESK. The CDR3 loop spans 16 amino acids. V was clipped by 4 bases and J by 4 bases; unmatched bases: 10.

This clone was recorded once. This rearrangement joins TRBV5-1 to TRBJ2-3, with 7 bases aligning to TRBD2. The CDR3 contains 17 residues. J lost 2 bases, V lost 1 base, and 10 bases had no gene match. The V gene's germline CDR1 is SGHRS and CDR2 YFSETQ. In DNA, the CDR3 is TGCGCCAGCAGCTTGATTGGGCTAGCGGCGCACACAGATACGCAGTATTTT. As protein: CASSLIGLAAHTDTQYF.

This chain joins TRBV28 and TRBJ2-3, with D tentatively TRBD1 (5 bases). Germline values: CDR1 MDHEN, CDR2 SYDVKM. The CDR3 consists of 14 residues. V was clipped by 5 bases and J by 2 bases, with 11 bases between them. The CDR3 protein is CASSVDTTTDTQYF. The DNA of the CDR3 is TGTGCCAGCAGTGTGGACACGACCACAGATACGCAGTATTTT.

The chain is built from TRBV28 and TRBJ1-3, with D possibly being TRBD1 (6 bases). The V gene's germline CDR1 is MDHEN and CDR2 SYDVKM. V lost 8 bases and J lost 0, with 17 bases in between. CDR3 length: 16 residues. This chain's CDR3 is CASAPRTELSGNTIYF. Here the CDR3 DNA reads TGTGCCAGCGCCCCCCGGACAGAACTCTCTGGAAACACCATATATTTT.

V is TRBV6-1 and J is TRBJ1-2; TRBD1 matches 8 bases. V dropped 6 bases and J dropped 4; count of bases not matched to a gene: 7. CDR3 length: 14 residues. Germline V lookup: CDR1 MNHNS, CDR2 SASEGT. The CDR3 loop reads CASRTDRVGYGYTF. CDR3 coding DNA: TGTGCCAGCAGGACGGACAGGGTGGGCTATGGCTACACCTTC.

This chain uses TRBV19 with TRBJ2-7, with TRBD1 matching 7 bases. After removal of 4 bases from V and 3 bases from J, the junction contained 9 bases not matched to a gene. Germline V gene sequence: CDR1 LNHDA, CDR2 SQIVND (reference sequence). The CDR3 totals 15 residues. DNA of the CDR3: TGTGCCAGTAGTAAAACCGGGACAGACTTCTACGAGCAGTACTTC. Translating gives CASSKTGTDFYEQYF.

This chain uses TRBV7-3 with TRBJ2-2; D is undetermined. The germline V gene has CDR1 SGHTA and CDR2 FQGTGA. The V end was cut by 5 bases, the J end by 1 base, with 8 bases between. This CDR3 is built from 14 residues. The CDR3 reads CASSALRNTGELFF. The CDR3 nucleotides are TGTGCCAGCAGCGCCCTTCGGAACACCGGGGAGCTGTTTTTT. The variable domain in full, with the rest retrieved from reference TRBV7-3 and TRBJ2-2, is GAGVSQTPSNKVTEKGKYVELRCDPISGHTALYWYRQSLGQGPEFLIYFQGTGAADDSGLPNDRFFAVRPEGSVSTLKIQRTERGDSAVYLCASSALRNTGELFFGEGSRLTVL.

V usage is TRBV2 and J usage is TRBJ2-5; 9 nucleotides align to TRBD1. The V segment lost 7 bases and the J segment 4 bases; nucleotides outside the gene matches: 10. The CDR3 spans 15 residues. Germline CDR1 is SNHLY and CDR2 is FYNNEI. The CDR3 reads CASIGQGQGSETQYF. The CDR3 bases are TGTGCCAGCATTGGTCAGGGACAGGGCTCAGAGACCCAGTACTTC.

The chain joins TRBV9 to TRBJ1-1; the D gene is possibly TRBD1 (6 bases). The V and J ends lost 3 bases and 1 base respectively, with 13 bases between them. Germline CDR1 SGDLS, CDR2 YYNGEE. The CDR3 sequence is 15 residues long. The CDR3 loop reads CASSARQAANTEAFF. The DNA of the CDR3 is TGTGCCAGCAGCGCCAGACAGGCGGCGAACACTGAAGCTTTCTTT.

The gene calls are TRBV30 and TRBJ2-3; TRBD2 matches 11 bases. The CDR3 is 14 residues long. The V gene's germline CDR1 is GTSNPN and CDR2 SVGIG (reference sequence). The trim removed 5 bases at V and 6 bases at J, leaving 7 bases unmatched. As DNA, the CDR3 is TGTGCCTGGGGTAGCGGGGGGGCCGTGGATACGCAGTATTTT. Translated: CAWGSGGAVDTQYF.

This clone has only a few counts. This chain joins TRBV6-1 and TRBJ2-5; TRBD2 aligns across 12 bases. The CDR3 sequence is 18 residues long. Trimming cost V 2 bases and J 6 bases; bases outside gene matches: 13. Per germline, CDR1 MNHNS and CDR2 SASEGT. CDR3 coding DNA: TGTGCCAGCAGTGAACGATCTAGCGGGGGGGAGAGGGGAAAGACCCAGTACTTC. Translation: CASSERSSGGERGKTQYF.

V is TRBV29-1 and J is TRBJ1-2; D unresolved. This CDR3 contains 13 residues. Between the trimmed V and J ends, which lost 0 bases and 8 bases, there was a span of 13 bases. CDR1 is SQVTM and CDR2 is ANQGSEA in the germline V gene. The CDR3 DNA reads TGCAGCGTTGAAGATCAAGGTGGTTGGGGCTACACCTTC. This codes for CSVEDQGGWGYTF.

This clone was seen a handful of times. The V call is TRBV6-1, the J call TRBJ1-2; D is ambiguous. From germline, CDR1 is MNHNS and CDR2 SASEGT. The V and J ends lost 3 bases and 0 bases respectively, with 8 bases between them. CDR3 length equals 14 residues. CDR3 nucleotides: TGTGCCAGCAGTGACGGAACAGCTAACTATGGCTACACCTTC. Its translation: CASSDGTANYGYTF.

V and J are TRBV6-5 and TRBJ2-5, with TRBD2 identical over 7 bases. This CDR3 is 15 amino acids long. J was trimmed by 5 bases and V by 9 bases; bases with no gene match: 15. Germline values: CDR1 MNHEY, CDR2 SVGAGI. The CDR3 region has the DNA TGTGCCAGTCCCCTCGCGGGGGACCTCCTCGAGACCCAGTACTTC. The encoded protein is CASPLAGDLLETQYF.

The chain recombines TRBV19 with TRBJ2-1; TRBD1 matches at 7 bases. The CDR3 covers 14 residues. Germline V lookup: CDR1 LNHDA, CDR2 SQIVND (reference sequence). V dropped 1 base and J dropped 6; count of bases not matched to a gene: 3. The CDR3 nucleotides read TGTGCCAGTAGTATAGCAGGGGGTAGCAATGAGCAGTTCTTC. It codes for CASSIAGGSNEQFF.

The chain links TRBV2 to TRBJ2-1; D is perhaps TRBD1 (6 bases). V lost 6 bases and J lost 3, with 12 bases in between. This CDR3 spans 14 amino acids. Per germline, CDR1 SNHLY and CDR2 FYNNEI. The CDR3 protein is CASSWTESYNEQFF. As DNA, the CDR3 is TGTGCCAGCAGCTGGACAGAGAGCTACAATGAGCAGTTCTTC.

The CDR3 sequence is CASSFEAGVKGYTF. CDR3 nucleotides: TGCGCCAGCAGCTTTGAAGCAGGGGTGAAAGGCTACACCTTC. The V gene is TRBV5-1, the J gene TRBJ1-2, with D perhaps TRBD1 (6 bases). The V end lost 2 bases, the J end lost 8 bases, and 16 bases lay between the germline ends. Germline V gene data show CDR1 as SGHRS and CDR2 as YFSETQ. The CDR3 covers 14 residues.

Here the CDR3 DNA reads TGTGCCAGTAGTAGGACAGGGGGAAAACACACTGAAGCTTTCTTT. Translated: CASSRTGGKHTEAFF. This chain uses TRBV19 with TRBJ1-1, with 10 nucleotides matching TRBD1. Trimming removed 4 bases from V and 3 bases from J; junction bases left unmatched: 5. Germline V gene sequence: CDR1 LNHDA, CDR2 SQIVND (reference sequence). CDR3 length equals 15 residues.

There are a few counts of this clone. The genes are TRBV6-1 and TRBJ1-1; D unclear. From germline, CDR1 is MNHNS and CDR2 SASEGT. V was trimmed by 4 bases and J by 11 bases, leaving 11 bases between them. The CDR3 runs to 11 residues. Here the CDR3 reads CASSAPREAFF. In DNA form, the CDR3 reads TGTGCCAGCAGTGCCCCCAGAGAGGCTTTCTTT.